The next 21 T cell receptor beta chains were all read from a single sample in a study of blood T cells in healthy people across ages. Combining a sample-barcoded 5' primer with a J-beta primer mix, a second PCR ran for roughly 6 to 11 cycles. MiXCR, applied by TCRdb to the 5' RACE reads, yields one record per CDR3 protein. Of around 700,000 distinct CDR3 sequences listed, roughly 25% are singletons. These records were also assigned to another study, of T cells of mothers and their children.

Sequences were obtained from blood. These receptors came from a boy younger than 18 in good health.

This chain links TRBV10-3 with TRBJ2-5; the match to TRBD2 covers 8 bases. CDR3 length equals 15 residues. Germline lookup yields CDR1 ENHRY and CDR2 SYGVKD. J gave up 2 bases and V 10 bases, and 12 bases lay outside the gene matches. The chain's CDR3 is CATVDGRDPQETQYF. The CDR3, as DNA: TGTGCCACTGTAGACGGGAGGGATCCACAAGAGACCCAGTACTTC.

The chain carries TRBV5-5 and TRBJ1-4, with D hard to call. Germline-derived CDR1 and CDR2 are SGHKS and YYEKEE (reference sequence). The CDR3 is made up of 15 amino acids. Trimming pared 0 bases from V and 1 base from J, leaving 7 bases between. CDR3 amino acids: CASSLAGGTNEKLFF. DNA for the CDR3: TGTGCCAGCAGCTTGGCCGGCGGAACTAATGAAAAACTGTTTTTT.

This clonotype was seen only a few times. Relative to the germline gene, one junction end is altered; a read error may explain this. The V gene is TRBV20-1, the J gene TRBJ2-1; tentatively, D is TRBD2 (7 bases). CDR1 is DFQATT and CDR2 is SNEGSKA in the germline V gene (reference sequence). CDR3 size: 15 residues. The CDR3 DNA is TGCAGCGCTAGAGGGGGGGTAGCGGGCGCTTCTGAGCAGTTCTTC. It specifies CSARGGVAGASEQFF.

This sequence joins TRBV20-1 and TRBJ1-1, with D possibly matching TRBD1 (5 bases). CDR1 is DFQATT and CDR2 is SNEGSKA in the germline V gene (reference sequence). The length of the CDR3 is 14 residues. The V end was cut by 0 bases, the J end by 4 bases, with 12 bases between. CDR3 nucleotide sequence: TGCAGTGCTAGAGATGAGGCGGGGGGCACTGAAGCTTTCTTT. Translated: CSARDEAGGTEAFF.

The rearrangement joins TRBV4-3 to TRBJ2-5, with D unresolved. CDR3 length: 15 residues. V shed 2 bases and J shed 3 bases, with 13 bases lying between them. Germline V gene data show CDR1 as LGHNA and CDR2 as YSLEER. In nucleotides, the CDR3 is TGCGCCAGCAGCCAAAATTGGGCAGACAAAGAGACCCAGTACTTC. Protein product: CASSQNWADKETQYF.

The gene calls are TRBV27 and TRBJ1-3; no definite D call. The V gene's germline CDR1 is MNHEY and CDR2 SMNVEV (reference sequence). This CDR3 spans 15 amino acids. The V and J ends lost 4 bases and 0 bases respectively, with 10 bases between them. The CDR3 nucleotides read TGTGCCAGCAGTTCGTCGGACTTCTCTGGAAACACCATATATTTT. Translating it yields CASSSSDFSGNTIYF.

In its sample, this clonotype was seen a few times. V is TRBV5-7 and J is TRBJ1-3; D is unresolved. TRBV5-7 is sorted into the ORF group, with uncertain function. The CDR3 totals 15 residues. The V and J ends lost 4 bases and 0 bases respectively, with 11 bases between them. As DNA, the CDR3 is TGTGCCAGCAGCCAGGTCGCCCTCTCTGGAAACACCATATATTTT. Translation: CASSQVALSGNTIYF.

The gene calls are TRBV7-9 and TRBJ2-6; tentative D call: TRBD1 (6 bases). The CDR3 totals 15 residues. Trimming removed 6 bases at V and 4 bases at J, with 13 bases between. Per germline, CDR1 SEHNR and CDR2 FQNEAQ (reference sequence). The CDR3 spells CASSRTGRGANVLTF. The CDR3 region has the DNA TGTGCCAGCAGTCGTACAGGGCGAGGGGCCAACGTCCTGACTTTC.

This CDR3 is CAIPGGKNTGELFF. CDR3 bases: TGTGCCATCCCGGGGGGAAAAAACACCGGGGAGCTGTTTTTT. V is TRBV28 and J is TRBJ2-2; 7 bases are a match to TRBD2. CDR3 length: 14 residues. Germline V gene sequence: CDR1 MDHEN, CDR2 SYDVKM. With 10 bases clipped from V and 2 bases from J, the junction kept 7 bases outside the gene matches.

CDR3 residues: CAISEGEGSPCEQYF. The DNA for the CDR3 is TGTGCCATCAGTGAGGGTGAGGGGTCCCCCTGCGAGCAGTACTTC. The chain is built from TRBV10-3 and TRBJ2-7, with D perhaps given as TRBD1 or TRBD2 (5 bases each). V dropped 2 bases and J dropped 6 bases, with 17 bases sitting between them. CDR3 length: 15 amino acids. Germline V gene data show CDR1 as ENHRY and CDR2 as SYGVKD.

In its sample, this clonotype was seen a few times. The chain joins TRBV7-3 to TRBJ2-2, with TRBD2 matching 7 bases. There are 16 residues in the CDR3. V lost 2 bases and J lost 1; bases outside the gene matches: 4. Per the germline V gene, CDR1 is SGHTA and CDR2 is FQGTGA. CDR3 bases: TGTGCCAGCAGCTTAGGGCCTAGCGGGAACACCGGGGAGCTGTTTTTT. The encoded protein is CASSLGPSGNTGELFF.

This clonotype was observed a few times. The DNA for the CDR3 is TGTGCCAGCAGTGACTCTGCTCGGGGATATGAGCAGTACTTC. Protein: CASSDSARGYEQYF. The chain carries TRBV6-4 and TRBJ2-5, with D possibly TRBD2 on 5 matching bases. The V and J ends lost 0 bases and 11 bases respectively, with 16 bases between them. This CDR3 comprises 14 residues. CDR1 MRHNA and CDR2 SNTAGT come from the germline V gene.

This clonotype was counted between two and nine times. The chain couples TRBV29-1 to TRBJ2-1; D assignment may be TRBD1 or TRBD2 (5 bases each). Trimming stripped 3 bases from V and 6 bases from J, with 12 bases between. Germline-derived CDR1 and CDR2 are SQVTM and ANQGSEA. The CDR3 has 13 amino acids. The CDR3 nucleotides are TGCAGCGTTGACGGGGCCGGGATCAATGAGCAGTTCTTC. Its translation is CSVDGAGINEQFF.

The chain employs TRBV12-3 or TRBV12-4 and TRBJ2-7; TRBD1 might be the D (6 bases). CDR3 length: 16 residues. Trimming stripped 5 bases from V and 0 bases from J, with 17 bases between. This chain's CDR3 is CASSPPRQESSYEQYF. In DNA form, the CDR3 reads TGTGCCAGCAGTCCTCCGAGACAGGAGAGCTCCTACGAGCAGTACTTC.

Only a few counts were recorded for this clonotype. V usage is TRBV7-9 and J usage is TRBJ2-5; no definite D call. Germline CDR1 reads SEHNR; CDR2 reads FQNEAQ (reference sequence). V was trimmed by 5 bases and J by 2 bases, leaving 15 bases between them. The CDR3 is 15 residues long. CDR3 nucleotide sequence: TGTGCCAGCAGCCTTTCCCTAGGCGTACAAGAGACCCAGTACTTC. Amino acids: CASSLSLGVQETQYF.

CDR3 coding DNA: TGCAGCGTGAGACAAGAGGACAGTCATTCCTACAATGAGCAGTTCTTC. Translating gives CSVRQEDSHSYNEQFF. The rearrangement joins TRBV29-1 to TRBJ2-1; maybe TRBD1 (6 bases). The germline V and J ends were trimmed by 6 bases and 1 base, with 19 bases remaining between them. This CDR3 is 16 amino acids long. Germline V gene lookup returns CDR1 SQVTM and CDR2 ANQGSEA.

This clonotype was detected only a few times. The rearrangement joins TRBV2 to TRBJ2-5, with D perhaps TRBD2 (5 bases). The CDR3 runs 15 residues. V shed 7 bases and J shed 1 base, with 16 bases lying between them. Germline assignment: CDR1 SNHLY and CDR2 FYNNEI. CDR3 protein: CASTLMRGSQETQYF. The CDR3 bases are TGTGCCAGCACTTTAATGAGAGGGAGCCAAGAGACCCAGTACTTC. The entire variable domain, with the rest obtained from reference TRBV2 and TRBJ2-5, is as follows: EPEVTQTPSHQVTQMGQEVILRCVPISNHLYFYWYRQILGQKVEFLVSFYNNEISEKSEIFDDQFSVERPDGSNFTLKIRSTKLEDSAMYFCASTLMRGSQETQYFGPGTRLLVL.

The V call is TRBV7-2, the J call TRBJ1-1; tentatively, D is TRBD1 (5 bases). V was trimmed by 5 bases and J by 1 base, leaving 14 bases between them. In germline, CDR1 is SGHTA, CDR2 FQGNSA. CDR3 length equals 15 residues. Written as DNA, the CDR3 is TGTGCCAGCAGCCTCCAGGGCGTACAGAACACTGAAGCTTTCTTT. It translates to CASSLQGVQNTEAFF. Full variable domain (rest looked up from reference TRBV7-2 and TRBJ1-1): GAGVSQSPSNKVTEKGKDVELRCDPISGHTALYWYRQSLGQGLEFLIYFQGNSAPDKSGLPSDRFSAERTGGSVSTLTIQRTQQEDSAVYLCASSLQGVQNTEAFFGQGTRLTVV.

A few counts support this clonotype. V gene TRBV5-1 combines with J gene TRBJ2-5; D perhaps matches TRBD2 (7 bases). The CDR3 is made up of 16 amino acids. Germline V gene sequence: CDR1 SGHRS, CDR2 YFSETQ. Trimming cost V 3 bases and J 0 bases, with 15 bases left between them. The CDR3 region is CASSWGLADYQETQYF. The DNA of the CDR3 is TGCGCCAGCAGCTGGGGGCTAGCGGACTACCAAGAGACCCAGTACTTC. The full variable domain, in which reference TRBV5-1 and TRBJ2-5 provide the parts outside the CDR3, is KAGVTQTPRYLIKTRGQQVTLSCSPISGHRSVSWYQQTPGQGLQFLFEYFSETQRNKGNFPGRFSGRQFSNSRSEMNVSTLELGDSALYLCASSWGLADYQETQYFGPGTRLLVL.

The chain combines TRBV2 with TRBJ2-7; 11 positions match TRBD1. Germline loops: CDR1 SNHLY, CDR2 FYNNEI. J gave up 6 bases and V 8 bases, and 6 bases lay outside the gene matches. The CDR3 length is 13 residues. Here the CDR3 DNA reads TGTGCCAGCGAGGACAGGGGGCGCGGCGAGCAGTACTTC. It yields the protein CASEDRGRGEQYF. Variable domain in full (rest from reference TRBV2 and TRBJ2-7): EPEVTQTPSHQVTQMGQEVILRCVPISNHLYFYWYRQILGQKVEFLVSFYNNEISEKSEIFDDQFSVERPDGSNFTLKIRSTKLEDSAMYFCASEDRGRGEQYFGPGTRLTVT.

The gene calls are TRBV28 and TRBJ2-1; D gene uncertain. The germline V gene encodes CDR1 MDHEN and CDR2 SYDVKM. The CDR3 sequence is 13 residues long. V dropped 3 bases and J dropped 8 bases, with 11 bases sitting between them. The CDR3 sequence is CASSFSGSHEQFF. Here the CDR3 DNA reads TGTGCCAGCAGTTTTTCGGGTAGCCATGAGCAGTTCTTC.